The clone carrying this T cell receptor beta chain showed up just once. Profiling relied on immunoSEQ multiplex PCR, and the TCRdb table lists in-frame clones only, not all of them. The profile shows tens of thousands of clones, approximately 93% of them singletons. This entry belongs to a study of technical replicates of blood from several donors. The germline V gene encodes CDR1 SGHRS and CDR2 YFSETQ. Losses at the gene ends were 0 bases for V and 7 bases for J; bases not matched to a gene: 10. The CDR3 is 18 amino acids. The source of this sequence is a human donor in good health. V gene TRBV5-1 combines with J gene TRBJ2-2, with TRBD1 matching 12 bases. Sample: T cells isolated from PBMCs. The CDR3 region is CASSLVPGTGGADGELFF. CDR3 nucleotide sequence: TGCGCCAGCAGCTTGGTTCCCGGGACAGGGGGCGCGGACGGGGAGCTGTTTTTT.